The present entry profiles one T cell receptor beta chain with its context. The protocol was immunoSEQ multiplex PCR, while the TCRdb copy is restricted to in-frame clones and leaves out a portion. The sample holds just over 90,000 clones, approximately 94% seen once. Germline CDR1 reads MNHNY; CDR2 reads SVGAGI (reference sequence). V shed 0 bases and J shed 5 bases, with 7 bases lying between them. The length of the CDR3 is 13 residues. The sample belongs to a study of OX40 agonist ivuxolimab in advanced cancers. The source material was CD4+ or CD8+ T cells sorted from blood, sampled in a trial of the OX40 agonist ivuxolimab. The sequence was obtained from an adult with an advanced solid tumor such as melanoma, head and neck, liver or kidney cancer. The chain combines TRBV6-6 with TRBJ1-1; D not resolved. The CDR3 DNA reads as TGTGCCAGCAGTTACTCTCGGTCGACTGAAGCTTTCTTT. This translates into CASSYSRSTEAFF.